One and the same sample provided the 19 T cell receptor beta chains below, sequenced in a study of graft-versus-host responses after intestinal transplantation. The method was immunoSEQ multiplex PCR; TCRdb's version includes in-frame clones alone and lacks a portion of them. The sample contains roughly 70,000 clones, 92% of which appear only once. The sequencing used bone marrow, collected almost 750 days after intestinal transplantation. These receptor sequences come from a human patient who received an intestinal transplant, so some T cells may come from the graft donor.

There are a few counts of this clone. Here the CDR3 reads CASSQQGTEAFF. The CDR3 nucleotides read TGTGCCAGCAGTCAGCAGGGGACTGAAGCTTTCTTT. The chain joins TRBV6-1 to TRBJ1-1; TRBD1 is a possible D gene (6 bases). Trimming stripped 5 bases from V and 5 bases from J, with 9 bases between. Germline V gene data show CDR1 as MNHNS and CDR2 as SASEGT. This CDR3 is 12 amino acids long.

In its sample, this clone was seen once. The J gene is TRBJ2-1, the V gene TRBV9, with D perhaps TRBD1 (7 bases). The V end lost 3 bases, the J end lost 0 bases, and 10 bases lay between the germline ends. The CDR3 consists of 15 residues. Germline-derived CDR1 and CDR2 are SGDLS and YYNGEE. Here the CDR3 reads CASSAGGPSYNEQFF. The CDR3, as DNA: TGTGCCAGCAGCGCAGGGGGGCCCTCCTACAATGAGCAGTTCTTC.

CDR3 in DNA: TGTGCCAGCACCGGGACTTTCGGGGACTACAATGAGCAGTTCTTC. Amino acid sequence: CASTGTFGDYNEQFF. The chain employs TRBV2 and TRBJ2-1; D perhaps matches TRBD2 (6 bases). Germline V CDR1 and CDR2: SNHLY, FYNNEI. V lost 7 bases to trimming and J lost 3 bases, with 16 bases between them. The CDR3 totals 15 residues.

The CDR3 protein is CASSTVDLVGSGNTIYF. The CDR3 bases are TGTGCCAGTAGTACCGTCGACCTAGTGGGCTCTGGAAACACCATATATTTT. The chain couples TRBV19 to TRBJ1-3; D is uncertain. Germline assignment: CDR1 LNHDA and CDR2 SQIVND (reference sequence). V lost 4 bases to trimming and J lost 0 bases, with 16 bases between them. The CDR3 extends over 17 amino acids.

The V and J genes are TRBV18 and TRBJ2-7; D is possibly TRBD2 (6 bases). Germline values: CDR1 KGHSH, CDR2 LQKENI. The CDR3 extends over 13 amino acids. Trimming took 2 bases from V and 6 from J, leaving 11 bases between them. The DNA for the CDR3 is TGTGCCAGCTCACCAACTAGCAGTGGCGAGCAGTACTTC. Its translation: CASSPTSSGEQYF.

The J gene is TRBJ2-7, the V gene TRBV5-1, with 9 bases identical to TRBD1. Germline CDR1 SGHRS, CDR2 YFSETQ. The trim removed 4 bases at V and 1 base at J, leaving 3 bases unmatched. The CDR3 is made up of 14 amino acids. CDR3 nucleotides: TGCGCCAGCAGCGACGGGACAGGGTCCTACGAGCAGTACTTC. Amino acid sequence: CASSDGTGSYEQYF.

The CDR3 DNA follows: TGTGCCAGCAGCGCACAGACAGGGACCTCCTACGAGCAGTACTTC. Translating it yields CASSAQTGTSYEQYF. The V and J genes are TRBV5-6 and TRBJ2-7; 7 bases agree with TRBD1. The CDR3 is 15 amino acids. V lost 4 bases, J lost 0 bases, and 7 bases stayed unmatched. CDR1 is SGHDT and CDR2 is YYEEEE in the germline V gene. The entire variable domain, with the rest obtained from reference TRBV5-6 and TRBJ2-7, is as follows: DAGVTQSPTHLIKTRGQQVTLRCSPKSGHDTVSWYQQALGQGPQFIFQYYEEEERQRGNFPDRFSGHQFPNYSSELNVNALLLGDSALYLCASSAQTGTSYEQYFGPGTRLTVT.

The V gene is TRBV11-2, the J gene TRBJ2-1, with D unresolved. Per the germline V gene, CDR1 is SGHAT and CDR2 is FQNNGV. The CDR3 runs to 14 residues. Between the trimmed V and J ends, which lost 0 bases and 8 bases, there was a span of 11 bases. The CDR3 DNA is TGTGCCAGCAGCTTAGACCAGCGATCCCATGAGCAGTTCTTC. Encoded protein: CASSLDQRSHEQFF.

CDR3 region: CASRGGQAVNEQYF. The CDR3 DNA sequence: TGTGCCAGCAGGGGGGGACAGGCAGTCAACGAGCAGTACTTC. The genes are TRBV28 and TRBJ2-7; 8 nucleotides match TRBD1. The CDR3 loop spans 14 amino acids. V shed 6 bases, J shed 5 bases, and the junction held 9 bases outside the gene matches. Germline-derived CDR1 and CDR2 are MDHEN and SYDVKM.

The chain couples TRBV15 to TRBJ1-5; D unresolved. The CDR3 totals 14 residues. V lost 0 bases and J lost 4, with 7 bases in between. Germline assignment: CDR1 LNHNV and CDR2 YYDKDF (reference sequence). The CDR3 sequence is CATSRDLGNQPQHF. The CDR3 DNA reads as TGTGCCACCAGCAGAGATTTAGGGAATCAGCCCCAGCATTTT.

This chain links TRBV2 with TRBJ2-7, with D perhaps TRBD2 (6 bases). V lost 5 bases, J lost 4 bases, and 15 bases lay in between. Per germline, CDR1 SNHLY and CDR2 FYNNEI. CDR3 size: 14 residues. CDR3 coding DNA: TGTGCCAGCAGTCCCGGGACGGGAGTATACGAGCAGTACTTC. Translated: CASSPGTGVYEQYF.

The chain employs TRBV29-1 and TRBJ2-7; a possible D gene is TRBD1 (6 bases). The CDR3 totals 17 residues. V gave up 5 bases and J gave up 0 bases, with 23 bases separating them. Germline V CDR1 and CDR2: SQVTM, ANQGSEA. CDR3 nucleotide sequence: TGCAGCGTTCCCTCGCTTCGGGCGTCGGACAGCTCCTACGAGCAGTACTTC. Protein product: CSVPSLRASDSSYEQYF.

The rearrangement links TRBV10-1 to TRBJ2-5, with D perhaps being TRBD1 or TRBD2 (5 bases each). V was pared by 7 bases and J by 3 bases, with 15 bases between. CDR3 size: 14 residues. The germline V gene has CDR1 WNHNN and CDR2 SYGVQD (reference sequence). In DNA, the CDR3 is TGCGCCAGCACTTGGGACCTGCGGGAAGAGACCCAGTACTTC. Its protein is CASTWDLREETQYF.

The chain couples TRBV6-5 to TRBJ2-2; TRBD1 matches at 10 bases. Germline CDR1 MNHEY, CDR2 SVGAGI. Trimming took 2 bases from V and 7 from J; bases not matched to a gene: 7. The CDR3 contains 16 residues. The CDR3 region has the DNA TGTGCCAGCAGTTACCGCCGACAGGGGGCGGGCGGGGAGCTGTTTTTT. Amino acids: CASSYRRQGAGGELFF.

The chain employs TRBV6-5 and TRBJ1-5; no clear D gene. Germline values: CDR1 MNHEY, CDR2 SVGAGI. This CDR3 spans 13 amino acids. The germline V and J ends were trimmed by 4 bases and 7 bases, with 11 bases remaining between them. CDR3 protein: CASSLAGEQPQHF. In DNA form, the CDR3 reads TGTGCCAGCAGTTTAGCTGGGGAACAGCCCCAGCATTTT.

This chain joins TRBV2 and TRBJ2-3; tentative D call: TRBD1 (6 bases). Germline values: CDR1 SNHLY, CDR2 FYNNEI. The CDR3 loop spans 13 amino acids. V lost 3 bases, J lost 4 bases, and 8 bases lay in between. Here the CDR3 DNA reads TGTGCCAGCAGTGACCAGGGGCCAGATACGCAGTATTTT. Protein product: CASSDQGPDTQYF.

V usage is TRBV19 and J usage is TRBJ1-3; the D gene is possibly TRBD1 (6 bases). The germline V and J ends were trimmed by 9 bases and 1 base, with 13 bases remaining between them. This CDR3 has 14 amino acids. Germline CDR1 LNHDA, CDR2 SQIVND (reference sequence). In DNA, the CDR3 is TGTGCCAGCCAGGGGATACTATCTGGAAACACCATATATTTT. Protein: CASQGILSGNTIYF. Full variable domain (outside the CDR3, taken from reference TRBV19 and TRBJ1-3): DGGITQSPKYLFRKEGQNVTLSCEQNLNHDAMYWYRQDPGQGLRLIYYSQIVNDFQKGDIAEGYSVSREKKESFPLTVTSAQKNPTAFYLCASQGILSGNTIYFGEGSWLTVV.

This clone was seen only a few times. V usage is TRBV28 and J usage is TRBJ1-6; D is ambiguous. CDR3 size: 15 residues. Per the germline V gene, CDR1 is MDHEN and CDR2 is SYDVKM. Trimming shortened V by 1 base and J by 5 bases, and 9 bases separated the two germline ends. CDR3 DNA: TGTGCCAGCAGTTTATATTTGGAACATAATTCACCCCTCCACTTT. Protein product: CASSLYLEHNSPLHF.

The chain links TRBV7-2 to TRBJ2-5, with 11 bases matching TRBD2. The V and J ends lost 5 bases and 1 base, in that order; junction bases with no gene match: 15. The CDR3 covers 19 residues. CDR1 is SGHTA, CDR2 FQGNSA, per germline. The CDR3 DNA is TGTGCCAGCAGCCCACGTCGGGCTAGCGGGAGGAGGGTCCAAGAGACCCAGTACTTC. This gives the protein CASSPRRASGRRVQETQYF.